The 8 T cell receptor beta chains presented below share a single source sample, sequenced in a study of technical replicates of blood from several donors. Profiling relied on immunoSEQ multiplex PCR, and the TCRdb table lists in-frame clones only, not all of them. The sample lists roughly 60,000 clones, nearly 95% occurring once. Sequenced sample: PBMCs. These receptors came from a human donor in good health. Some clones in this sample may be carry-over from other donors' samples.

The chain couples TRBV27 to TRBJ2-1, with TRBD2 matching 11 bases. V dropped 4 bases and J dropped 5; count of bases not matched to a gene: 4. Germline lookup yields CDR1 MNHEY and CDR2 SMNVEV (reference sequence). The CDR3 extends over 15 amino acids. Here the CDR3 reads CASSWASGGHNEQFF. The CDR3 DNA reads TGTGCCAGCAGTTGGGCTAGCGGGGGGCACAATGAGCAGTTCTTC.

In its sample, this clone was seen once. The rearrangement uses TRBV6-5 and TRBJ2-3; possibly TRBD2 for D (6 bases). This CDR3 contains 15 residues. V shed 4 bases and J shed 2 bases, with 13 bases lying between them. The germline V gene has CDR1 MNHEY and CDR2 SVGAGI. This chain's CDR3 is CASSSMAGYTDTQYF. The CDR3 DNA reads as TGTGCCAGCAGTTCCATGGCGGGGTACACAGATACGCAGTATTTT.

The rearrangement joins TRBV19 to TRBJ2-2; D possibly corresponds to TRBD2 (5 bases). Germline CDR1 and CDR2: LNHDA and SQIVND (reference sequence). The CDR3 sequence is 14 residues long. The V end lost 6 bases, the J end lost 5 bases, and 13 bases lay between the germline ends. The CDR3 nucleotides are TGTGCCAGTAGGCCGGGGTTCGAAACCGGGGAGCTGTTTTTT. It encodes CASRPGFETGELFF.

Comment on this clone: Compared with germline, one end of the junction differs, possibly owing to a read error. The chain carries TRBV4-1 and TRBJ2-7, with D unclear. CDR3 length: 12 amino acids. Germline CDR1 MGHRA, CDR2 YSYEKL. For the CDR3, the DNA is TGCGCCAGCAGCCAAGACTCCCACGAGCAGTACTTC. Residues: CASSQDSHEQYF.

This clone was detected a few times. The V and J genes are TRBV7-3 and TRBJ2-1; 7 nucleotides agree with TRBD1. The ends lost 3 bases at V and 10 bases at J; junction bases unmatched: 6. From germline, CDR1 is SGHTA and CDR2 FQGTGA. This CDR3 region has 13 residues. CDR3 sequence: CASSLSGTAEQFF. CDR3 bases: TGTGCCAGCAGCTTGTCCGGGACAGCAGAGCAGTTCTTC.

The chain couples TRBV20-1 to TRBJ2-1, with D possibly matching TRBD2 (5 bases). The V and J ends lost 3 bases and 5 bases respectively, with 5 bases between them. There are 11 residues in the CDR3. The V gene's germline CDR1 is DFQATT and CDR2 SNEGSKA (reference sequence). CDR3 sequence (DNA): TGCAGTGCTAGGGAGGACAATGAGCAGTTCTTC. Residues: CSAREDNEQFF.

The chain links TRBV7-2 to TRBJ2-7; TRBD1 agrees at 8 bases. From germline, CDR1 is SGHTA and CDR2 FQGNSA. This CDR3 spans 15 amino acids. With 1 base clipped from V and 0 bases from J, the junction kept 2 bases outside the gene matches. CDR3 protein: CASSLGDRSSYEQYF. The DNA of the CDR3 is TGTGCCAGCAGCTTAGGGGACAGGAGCTCCTACGAGCAGTACTTC.

J is TRBJ2-7 and V is TRBV7-2; 11 bases match TRBD2. This CDR3 is 15 amino acids long. V was clipped by 3 bases and J by 9 bases; unmatched bases: 10. Germline CDR1 and CDR2: SGHTA and FQGNSA. CDR3 coding DNA: TGTGCCAGCAGCTTGGGGGTAGGCGGACTAGCGGGGCAGTACTTC. Protein: CASSLGVGGLAGQYF.